This TCR beta chain was captured in a study of blood T cell repertoires in COVID-19. Study-level information: Acute and convalescent COVID-19 samples came from the United States, Italy and Spain.

The CDR3 contains 13 residues. Germline V gene data show CDR1 as LGHDT and CDR2 as YNNKEL (reference sequence). With 2 bases removed from V and 7 bases from J, the gap between germline ends came to 9 bases. Turning to this clone: Other DNA sequences in the same sample also yield this CDR3.

TCRdb's table, derived via immunoSEQ multiplex PCR, lists solely in-frame clones and lacks some. The data hold some 150,000 clones, with approximately 81% observed a single time. Sequencing used peripheral blood. This chain uses TRBV3-1 (or the pseudogene TRBV3-2) with TRBJ1-5; D call uncertain. The sequence was obtained from a human donor in a cohort sampled during active COVID-19. CDR3 nucleotide sequence: TGTGCCAGCAGCCAAACCCCCCGGCAGCCCCAGCATTTT. Translated: CASSQTPRQPQHF.